This record covers a single TCR beta chain. The antigen is undetermined. RNA was extracted with the RNeasy kit, and a quantity of 0.5 to 1 ug was reverse transcribed using random hexamers. Across 54 Vbeta and 13 Jbeta, immunoSEQ multiplex PCR amplified TCR beta CDR3. TCRdb called the immunoSEQ multiplex PCR reads again in MiXCR, with one record for every CDR3 protein. Among approximately 230,000 distinct CDR3 sequences listed, about 93% were seen once. The V gene's germline CDR1 is SGHNT and CDR2 YYREEE (reference sequence). V lost 0 bases to trimming and J lost 8 bases, with 14 bases between them. The CDR3 totals 15 residues. High-throughput TCR beta sequencing covered peripheral CD8+ and CD4+ T cells. The multiple sclerosis controls comprised treatment-naive patients whose relapsing-remitting disease was stable or active. The data were taken from a study of CD8 T cells in Susac syndrome. Study findings and constraints: As the study acknowledged, the number of individuals in its TCR sequencing and HLA analysis was relatively small.

The chain is built from TRBV5-4 and TRBJ1-4, with a possible D match to TRBD1 (5 bases). This sequence was found in a human donor with multiple sclerosis. Sequenced input: CD4+ T cells from PBMCs. The CDR3 sequence: CASSLAAGDSEKLFF. CDR3 nucleotides: TGTGCCAGCAGCTTGGCGGCGGGGGATTCGGAAAAACTGTTTTTT.